These T cell receptor beta chains were read from a single sample in a study of cytomegalovirus exposure and HLA in healthy donors. Data came from immunoSEQ multiplex PCR; TCRdb stores just in-frame clones and leaves some out. Of about 82,000 clones in the sample, less than 80% were seen once. Sequencing used PBMCs. These receptors came from a human donor in good health. CDR3s include the opening cysteine and the closing phenylalanine or tryptophan. A D gene is named only where the DNA matches it firmly. The size entry is marked missing in some rows and otherwise reads once, few, many or a size class.

J: TRBJ1-4; V: TRBV11-2; size: -; D: -; CDR3: CASSPQRVGEKLFF; DNA: TGTGCCAGCAGCCCCCAGAGGGTGGGGGAAAAACTGTTTTTT
J: TRBJ2-3; V: TRBV9; size: -; D: TRBD2; CDR3: CASSVGAGATDTQYF; DNA: TGTGCCAGCAGCGTAGGAGCGGGGGCCACAGATACGCAGTATTTT
J: TRBJ2-5; V: TRBV2; size: -; D: -; CDR3: CASTQGKGTQYF; DNA: TGTGCCAGCACCCAGGGGAAGGGGACCCAGTACTTC
J: TRBJ1-1; V: TRBV7-2; size: -; D: -; CDR3: CASSSTGSEAFF; DNA: TGTGCCAGCAGTTCGACAGGCAGTGAAGCTTTCTTT
J: TRBJ2-1; V: TRBV19; size: -; D: TRBD2; CDR3: CASESGGASHEQFF; DNA: TGTGCCAGTGAGAGCGGGGGGGCCTCCCATGAGCAGTTCTTC
J: TRBJ2-7; V: TRBV7-2; size: -; D: -; CDR3: CASSLEVLYEKYF; DNA: TGTGCCAGCAGCTTAGAAGTTCTATACGAGAAGTACTTC
J: TRBJ2-5; V: TRBV7-9; size: -; D: TRBD1; CDR3: CASSPGQGPGETQYF; DNA: TGTGCCAGCAGCCCTGGACAGGGTCCGGGGGAGACCCAGTACTTC
J: TRBJ2-2; V: TRBV5-4; size: few; D: -; CDR3: CASSSGGFAGELFF; DNA: TGTGCCAGCAGCTCCGGGGGTTTCGCCGGGGAGCTGTTTTTT
J: TRBJ2-1; V: TRBV30; size: -; D: TRBD1; CDR3: CAWSVSGGSYNEQFF; DNA: TGTGCCTGGAGTGTATCAGGGGGCTCCTACAATGAGCAGTTCTTC
J: TRBJ2-5; V: TRBV25-1; size: once; D: TRBD2; CDR3: CASSRLAGAQETQYF; DNA: TGTGCCAGCAGCCGACTAGCGGGAGCCCAAGAGACCCAGTACTTC
J: TRBJ2-7; V: TRBV5-1; size: -; D: -; CDR3: CASSLDRAPYEQYF; DNA: TGCGCCAGCAGCTTGGACAGGGCCCCCTACGAGCAGTACTTC
J: TRBJ1-4; V: TRBV4-3; size: -; D: -; CDR3: CASSLDMLETNEKLFF; DNA: TGCGCCAGCTCCCTTGACATGCTTGAAACTAATGAAAAACTGTTTTTT
J: TRBJ1-2; V: TRBV2; size: -; D: -; CDR3: CASSRGTLYTF; DNA: TGTGCCAGCAGCCGGGGGACCCTCTACACCTTC
J: TRBJ1-2; V: TRBV5-5; size: -; D: -; CDR3: CASTGPGANGYTF; DNA: TGTGCCAGCACGGGTCCAGGGGCGAATGGCTACACCTTC
J: TRBJ2-2; V: TRBV27; size: -; D: TRBD2; CDR3: CASSLAPSGVNTGELFF; DNA: TGTGCCAGCAGTTTGGCCCCTAGCGGGGTAAACACCGGGGAGCTGTTTTTT
J: TRBJ2-3; V: TRBV5-4; size: few; D: TRBD2; CDR3: CASSFGLAGITDTQYF; DNA: TGTGCCAGCAGCTTTGGACTAGCGGGGATCACAGATACGCAGTATTTT